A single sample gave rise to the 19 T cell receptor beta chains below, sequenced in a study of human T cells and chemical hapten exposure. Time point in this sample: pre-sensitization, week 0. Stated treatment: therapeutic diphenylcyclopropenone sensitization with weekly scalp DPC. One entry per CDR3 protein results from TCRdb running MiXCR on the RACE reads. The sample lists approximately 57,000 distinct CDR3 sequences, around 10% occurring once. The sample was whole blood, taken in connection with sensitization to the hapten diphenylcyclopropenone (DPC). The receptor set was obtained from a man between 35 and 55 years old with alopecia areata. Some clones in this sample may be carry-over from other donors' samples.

The CDR3 sequence is CASSLPGQGFSDGYTF. The CDR3 nucleotides read TGTGCCAGCAGCCTCCCGGGACAGGGTTTTTCGGATGGCTACACCTTC. The V and J genes are TRBV5-4 and TRBJ1-2; 9 bases agree with TRBD1. The trim removed 4 bases at V and 6 bases at J, leaving 13 bases unmatched. Germline V gene data show CDR1 as SGHNT and CDR2 as YYREEE (reference sequence). The CDR3 contains 16 residues.

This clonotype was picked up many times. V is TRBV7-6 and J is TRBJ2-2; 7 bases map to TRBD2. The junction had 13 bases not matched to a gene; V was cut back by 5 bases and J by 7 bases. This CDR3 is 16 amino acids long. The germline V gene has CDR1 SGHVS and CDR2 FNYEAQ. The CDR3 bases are TGTGCCAGCAGCCCCACCGGGACTACTCCTTTCGGGGAGCTGTTTTTT. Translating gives CASSPTGTTPFGELFF.

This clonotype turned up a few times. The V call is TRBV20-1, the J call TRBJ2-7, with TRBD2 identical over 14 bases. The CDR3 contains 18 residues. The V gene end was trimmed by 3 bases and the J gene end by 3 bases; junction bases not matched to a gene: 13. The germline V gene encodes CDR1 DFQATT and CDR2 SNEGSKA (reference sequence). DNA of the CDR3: TGCAGTGCTAGCCCACTTGTGGGACTAGCGGGAGAGAACTACGAGCAGTACTTC. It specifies CSASPLVGLAGENYEQYF.

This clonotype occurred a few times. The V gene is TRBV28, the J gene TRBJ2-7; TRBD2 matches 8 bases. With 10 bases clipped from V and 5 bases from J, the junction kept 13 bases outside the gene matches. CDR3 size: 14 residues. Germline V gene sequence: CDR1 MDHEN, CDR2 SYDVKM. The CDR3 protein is CATRGGLVIHEQYF. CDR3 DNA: TGTGCCACCCGGGGGGGGCTCGTTATCCACGAGCAGTACTTC.

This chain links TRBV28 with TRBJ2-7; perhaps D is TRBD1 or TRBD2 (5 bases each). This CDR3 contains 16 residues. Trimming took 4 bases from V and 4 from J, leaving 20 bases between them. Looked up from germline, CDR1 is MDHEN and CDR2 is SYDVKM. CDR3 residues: CASSYLLTEGPYEQYF. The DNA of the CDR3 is TGTGCCAGCAGTTACTTACTCACTGAGGGACCTTACGAGCAGTACTTC.

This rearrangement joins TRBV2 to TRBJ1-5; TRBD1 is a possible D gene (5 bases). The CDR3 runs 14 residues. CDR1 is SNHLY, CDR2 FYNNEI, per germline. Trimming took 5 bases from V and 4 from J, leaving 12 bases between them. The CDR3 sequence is CASSRGLGNQPQHF. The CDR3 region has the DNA TGTGCCAGCAGTAGGGGCCTGGGGAATCAGCCCCAGCATTTT.

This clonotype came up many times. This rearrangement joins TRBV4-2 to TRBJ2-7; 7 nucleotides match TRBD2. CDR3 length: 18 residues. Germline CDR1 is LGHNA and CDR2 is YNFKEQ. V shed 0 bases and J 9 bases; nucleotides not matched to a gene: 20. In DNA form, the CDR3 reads TGTGCCAGCAGCCAAGATAGTACCGCTAGCGGAAAGAGAGGGTGGCAGTACTTC. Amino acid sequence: CASSQDSTASGKRGWQYF.

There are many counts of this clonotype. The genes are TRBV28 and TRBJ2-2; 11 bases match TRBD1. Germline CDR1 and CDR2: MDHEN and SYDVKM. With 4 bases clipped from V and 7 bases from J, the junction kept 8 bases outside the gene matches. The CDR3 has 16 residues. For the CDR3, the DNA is TGTGCCAGCAGTTCCGCCGGGACAGGGGGGTACGGGGAGCTGTTTTTT. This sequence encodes CASSSAGTGGYGELFF.

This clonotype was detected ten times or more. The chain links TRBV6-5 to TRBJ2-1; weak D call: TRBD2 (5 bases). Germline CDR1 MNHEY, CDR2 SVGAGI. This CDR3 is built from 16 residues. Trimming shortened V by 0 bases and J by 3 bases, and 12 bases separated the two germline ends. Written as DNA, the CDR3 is TGTGCCAGCAGTTACTCTGTGGGAGTTGGCTACAATGAGCAGTTCTTC. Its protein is CASSYSVGVGYNEQFF.

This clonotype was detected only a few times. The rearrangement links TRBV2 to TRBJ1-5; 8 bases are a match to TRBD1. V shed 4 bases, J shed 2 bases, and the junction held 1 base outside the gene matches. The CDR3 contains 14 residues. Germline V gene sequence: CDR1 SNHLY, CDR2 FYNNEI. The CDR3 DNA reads TGTGCCAGCAGTGCGGACAGGGGCAATCAGCCCCAGCATTTT. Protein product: CASSADRGNQPQHF.

The CDR3 bases are TGTGCCAGCAGCCTTGGGACACTTACTGGGGCCAACGTCCTGACTTTC. Its protein is CASSLGTLTGANVLTF. This sequence joins TRBV4-2 and TRBJ2-6; perhaps TRBD1 as D (6 bases). The germline CDR1 and CDR2 sequences are LGHNA and YNFKEQ. The ends were cut back, 4 bases at V and 2 bases at J, with 12 bases in the middle. This CDR3 has 16 amino acids.

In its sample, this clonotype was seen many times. CDR3 amino acids: CASRVYRGGYNEQFF. CDR3 DNA sequence: TGTGCCAGCAGGGTATACAGGGGGGGCTACAATGAGCAGTTCTTC. The chain uses TRBV2 and TRBJ2-1, with D possibly matching TRBD1 (8 bases). Germline CDR1 SNHLY, CDR2 FYNNEI. This CDR3 spans 15 amino acids. V was clipped by 6 bases and J by 3 bases, with 15 bases between them.

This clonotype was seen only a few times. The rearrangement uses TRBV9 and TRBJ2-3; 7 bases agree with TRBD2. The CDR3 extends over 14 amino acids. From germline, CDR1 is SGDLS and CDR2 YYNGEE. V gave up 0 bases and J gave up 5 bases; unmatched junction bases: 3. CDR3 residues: CASSVGTRGDTQYF. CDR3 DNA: TGTGCCAGCAGCGTAGGGACTAGAGGAGATACGCAGTATTTT.

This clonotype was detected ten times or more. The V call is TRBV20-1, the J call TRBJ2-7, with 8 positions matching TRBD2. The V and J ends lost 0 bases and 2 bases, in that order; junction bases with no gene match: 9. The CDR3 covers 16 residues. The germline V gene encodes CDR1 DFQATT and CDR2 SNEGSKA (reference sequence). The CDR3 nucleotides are TGCAGTGCTAGAGATCCGGGGGGGCCGGGTACCTACGAGCAGTACTTC. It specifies CSARDPGGPGTYEQYF.

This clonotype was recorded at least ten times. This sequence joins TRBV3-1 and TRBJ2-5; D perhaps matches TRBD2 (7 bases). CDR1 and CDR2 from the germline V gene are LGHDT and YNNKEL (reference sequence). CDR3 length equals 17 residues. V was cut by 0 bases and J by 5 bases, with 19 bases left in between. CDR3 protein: CASSQESQGRGLETQYF. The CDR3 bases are TGTGCCAGCAGCCAAGAATCCCAGGGGAGGGGATTGGAGACCCAGTACTTC.

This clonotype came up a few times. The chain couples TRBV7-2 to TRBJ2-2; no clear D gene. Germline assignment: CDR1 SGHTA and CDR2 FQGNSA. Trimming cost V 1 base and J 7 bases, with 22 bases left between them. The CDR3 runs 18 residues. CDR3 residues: CASSLDFGRRFLVGELFF. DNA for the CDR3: TGTGCCAGCAGCTTAGATTTTGGACGGAGATTTTTAGTCGGGGAGCTGTTTTTT.

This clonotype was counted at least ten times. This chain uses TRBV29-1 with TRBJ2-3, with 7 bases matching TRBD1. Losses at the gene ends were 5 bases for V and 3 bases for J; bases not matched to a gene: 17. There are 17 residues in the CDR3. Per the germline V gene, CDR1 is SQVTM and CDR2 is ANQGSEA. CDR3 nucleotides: TGCAGCGTTCCCAATCGAGAAGGGGGCTATCATACAGATACGCAGTATTTT. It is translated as CSVPNREGGYHTDTQYF.

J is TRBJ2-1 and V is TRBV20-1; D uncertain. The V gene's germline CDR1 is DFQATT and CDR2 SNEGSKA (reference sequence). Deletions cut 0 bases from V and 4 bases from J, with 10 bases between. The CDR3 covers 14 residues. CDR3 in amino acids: CSARDGDRYNEQFF. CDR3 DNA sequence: TGCAGTGCTAGAGATGGAGACCGATACAATGAGCAGTTCTTC.

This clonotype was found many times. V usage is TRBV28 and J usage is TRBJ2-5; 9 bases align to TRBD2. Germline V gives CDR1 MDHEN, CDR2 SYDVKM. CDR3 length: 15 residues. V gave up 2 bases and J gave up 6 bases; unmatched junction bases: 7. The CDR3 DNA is TGTGCCAGCAGTTTACGGCGGGGGGGCTTCAAGACCCAGTACTTC. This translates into CASSLRRGGFKTQYF.